A single TCR beta chain is shown here with its context. This entry is derived from a study of technical replicates of blood from a few donors. Using immunoSEQ multiplex PCR, the repertoire was profiled, and TCRdb retains in-frame clones only, with some absent. Of about 50,000 clones listed, more than 95% are singletons. Trimming shortened V by 4 bases and J by 4 bases, and 11 bases separated the two germline ends. The CDR3 runs 13 residues. Germline CDR1 is SGHRS and CDR2 is YFSETQ. The J gene is TRBJ1-2, the V gene TRBV5-1, with a possible D match to TRBD1 (5 bases). The source material was T cells isolated from PBMCs. The sequence was collected from a human donor in good health. CDR3 protein: CASSADKFYGYTF. The CDR3 DNA reads as TGCGCCAGCAGCGCGGACAAGTTCTATGGCTACACCTTC.